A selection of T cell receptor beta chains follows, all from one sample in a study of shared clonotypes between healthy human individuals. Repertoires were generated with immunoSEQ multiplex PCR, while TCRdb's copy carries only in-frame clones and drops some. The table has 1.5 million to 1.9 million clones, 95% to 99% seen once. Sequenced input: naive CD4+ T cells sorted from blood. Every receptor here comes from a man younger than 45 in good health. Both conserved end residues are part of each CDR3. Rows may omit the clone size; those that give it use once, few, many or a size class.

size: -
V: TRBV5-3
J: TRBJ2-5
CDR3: CARSTVTRTAKETQYF

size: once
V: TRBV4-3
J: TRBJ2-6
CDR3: CASSPEEGTWSGANVLTF

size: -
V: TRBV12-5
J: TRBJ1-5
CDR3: CASGTPSRGEYSNQPQHF

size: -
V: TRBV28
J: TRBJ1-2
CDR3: CASSLSLTGNSGYTF

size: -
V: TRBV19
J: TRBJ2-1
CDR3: CASTIGTGPSNEQFF

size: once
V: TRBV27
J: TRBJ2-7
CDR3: CASRPYRGRTYEQYF

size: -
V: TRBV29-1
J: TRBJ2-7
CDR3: CSVGGQGTGHEQYF

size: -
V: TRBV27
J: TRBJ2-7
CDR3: CASSPAGTGAPYEQYF

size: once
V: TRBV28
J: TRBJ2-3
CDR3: CASSRSTDTQYF

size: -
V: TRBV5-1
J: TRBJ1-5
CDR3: CASSLEGAGQPQHF

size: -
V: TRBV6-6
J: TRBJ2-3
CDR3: CASSPLIRDTQYF